This TCR beta chain is from a study of technical replicates of blood from a few donors. Per the germline V gene, CDR1 is SGHVS and CDR2 is FQNEAQ. The V end lost 4 bases, the J end lost 1 base, and 16 bases lay between the germline ends. This CDR3 has 16 amino acids. Sequencing was performed with immunoSEQ multiplex PCR; in TCRdb, only in-frame clones are kept and a portion is missing. The sample holds tens of thousands of clones, 95% seen once. Sample: T cells isolated from PBMCs. The TCR originated in a human donor in good health. The V and J genes are TRBV7-8 and TRBJ1-1, with a weak D call TRBD1 (6 bases). The CDR3 reads CASSSIPGHKNTEAFF. CDR3 DNA sequence: TGTGCCAGCAGCTCGATCCCGGGACACAAGAACACTGAAGCTTTCTTT. The whole variable domain, remainder taken from reference TRBV7-8 and TRBJ1-1, is GAGVSQSPRYKVAKRGQDVALRCDPISGHVSLFWYQQALGQGPEFLTYFQNEAQLDKSGLPSDRFFAERPEGSVSTLKIQRTQQEDSAVYLCASSSIPGHKNTEAFFGQGTRLTVV.